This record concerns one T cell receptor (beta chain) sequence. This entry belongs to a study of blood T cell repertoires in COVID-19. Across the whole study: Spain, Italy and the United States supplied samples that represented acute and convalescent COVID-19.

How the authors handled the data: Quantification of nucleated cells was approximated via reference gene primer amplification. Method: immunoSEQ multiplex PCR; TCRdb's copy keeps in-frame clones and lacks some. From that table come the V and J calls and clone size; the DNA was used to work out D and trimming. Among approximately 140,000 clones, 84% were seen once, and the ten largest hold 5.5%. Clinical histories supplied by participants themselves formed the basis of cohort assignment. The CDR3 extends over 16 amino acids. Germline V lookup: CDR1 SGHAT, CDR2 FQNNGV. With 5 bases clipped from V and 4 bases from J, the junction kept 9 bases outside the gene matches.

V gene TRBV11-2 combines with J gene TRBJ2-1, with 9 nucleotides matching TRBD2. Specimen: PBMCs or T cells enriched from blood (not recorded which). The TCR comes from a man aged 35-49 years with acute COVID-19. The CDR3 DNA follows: TGTGCCAGCAGCGCCCCGGCGACTAGCGGATACAATGAGCAGTTCTTC. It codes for CASSAPATSGYNEQFF. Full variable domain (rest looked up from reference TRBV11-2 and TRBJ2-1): EAGVAQSPRYKIIEKRQSVAFWCNPISGHATLYWYQQILGQGPKLLIQFQNNGVVDDSQLPKDRFSAERLKGVDSTLKIQPAKLEDSAVYLCASSAPATSGYNEQFFGPGTRLTVL.